These T cell receptor beta chains were read from a single sample in a study of T cell responses to AZD1222 COVID-19 vaccine. Clones were read by immunoSEQ multiplex PCR, and TCRdb kept only the in-frame ones, dropping some. The repertoire holds around 180,000 clones, with roughly 91% as singletons. Sequenced material: peripheral blood, taken 28 days after the second AZD1222 dose. These receptor sequences come from an adult who received the AZD1222 COVID-19 vaccine. Both conserved end residues are part of each CDR3. D genes are given only for firm matches. Only part of the rows carry a size: once, few, many, or a class if the clone is expanded.

clone_size: NA; v_call: TRBV5-1; j_call: TRBJ1-1; d_call: NA; cdr3_nt: TGCGCCAGCAGCTTGGGTTCCGGGCAGCGGTTGAACACTGAAGCTTTCTTT; cdr3_aa: CASSLGSGQRLNTEAFF
clone_size: NA; v_call: TRBV29-1; j_call: TRBJ2-5; d_call: TRBD2; cdr3_nt: TGCAGCGTTGAAAGGGCTAGCGGGAGTCGGGAGACCCAGTACTTC; cdr3_aa: CSVERASGSRETQYF
clone_size: NA; v_call: TRBV6-2/TRBV6-3; j_call: TRBJ1-2; d_call: NA; cdr3_nt: TGTGCCAGCAGCCGCCACGGGTCCATCACCTTC; cdr3_aa: CASSRHGSITF
clone_size: NA; v_call: TRBV3-1/TRBV3-2; j_call: TRBJ1-1; d_call: NA; cdr3_nt: TGTGCCAGCAGTGGCGCAATGAACACTGAAGCTTTCTTT; cdr3_aa: CASSGAMNTEAFF
clone_size: NA; v_call: TRBV21-1; j_call: TRBJ1-5; d_call: NA; cdr3_nt: TGTGCCAGCAGCAAAGAGGATTCCAATCAGCCCCAGCATTTT; cdr3_aa: CASSKEDSNQPQHF
clone_size: NA; v_call: TRBV30; j_call: TRBJ1-1; d_call: TRBD1; cdr3_nt: TGTGCCTGGCGACAGGGGGCTGAAGCTTTCTTT; cdr3_aa: CAWRQGAEAFF
clone_size: NA; v_call: TRBV6-1; j_call: TRBJ2-3; d_call: TRBD1; cdr3_nt: TGTGCCAGCAGTGAGCGACAGGGTGTTACAGATACGCAGTATTTT; cdr3_aa: CASSERQGVTDTQYF
clone_size: NA; v_call: TRBV5-1; j_call: TRBJ2-5; d_call: NA; cdr3_nt: TGCGCCAGCAGCCGGGACGGGGAAGAGACCCAGTACTTC; cdr3_aa: CASSRDGEETQYF
clone_size: NA; v_call: TRBV12-3/TRBV12-4; j_call: TRBJ2-2; d_call: NA; cdr3_nt: TGTGCCAGCCAAGTGCAGACCACCGGGGAGCTGTTTTTT; cdr3_aa: CASQVQTTGELFF
clone_size: NA; v_call: TRBV5-7; j_call: TRBJ2-2; d_call: NA; cdr3_nt: TGTGCCAGCAAATTAGGGTGGACGAACACCGGGGAGCTGTTTTTT; cdr3_aa: CASKLGWTNTGELFF
clone_size: NA; v_call: TRBV19; j_call: TRBJ2-7; d_call: TRBD1; cdr3_nt: TGTGCCAGTAGGGGCCGGGACAGGGGGTCCTACGAGCAGTACTTC; cdr3_aa: CASRGRDRGSYEQYF
clone_size: NA; v_call: TRBV7-2; j_call: TRBJ1-5; d_call: NA; cdr3_nt: TGTGCCAGCAGCTCCCGACAAGTCAATCAGCCCCAGCATTTT; cdr3_aa: CASSSRQVNQPQHF
clone_size: few; v_call: TRBV21-1; j_call: TRBJ2-2; d_call: NA; cdr3_nt: TGTGCCAGCAGCAAAGCGCATCGGGGGCATGGCACCGGGGAGCTGTTTTTT; cdr3_aa: CASSKAHRGHGTGELFF
clone_size: NA; v_call: TRBV28; j_call: TRBJ2-5; d_call: NA; cdr3_nt: TGTGCCAGCAGCCTCAGTGGGGCACAAGAGACCCAGTACTTC; cdr3_aa: CASSLSGAQETQYF